A single sample gave rise to the 27 T cell receptor beta chains below, sequenced in a study of cytomegalovirus exposure and HLA in healthy donors. PCR was performed using 60 Vbeta and 13 Jbeta primers. Profiling relied on immunoSEQ multiplex PCR, and the TCRdb table lists in-frame clones only, not all of them. The sample has about 150,000 clones; around 74% are singletons. Input material: PBMCs. The receptors come from a man in his late teens or twenties in good health and CMV-seronegative.

A note on this clone: A junction end diverges from the germline sequence, so it may reflect a read error. The rearrangement uses TRBV5-6 and TRBJ2-1; 8 nucleotides agree with TRBD1. The CDR3 contains 14 residues. In germline, CDR1 is SGHDT, CDR2 YYEEEE. The CDR3 sequence is CASSLAGGYDEQFF. CDR3 nucleotides: TGTGCCAGCAGCTTGGCAGGGGGCTACGATGAGCAGTTCTTC.

The gene calls are TRBV19 and TRBJ1-1; D may be TRBD1 (6 bases). From germline, CDR1 is LNHDA and CDR2 SQIVND (reference sequence). Between the trimmed V and J ends, which lost 3 bases and 3 bases, there was a span of 14 bases. The CDR3 runs to 15 residues. The CDR3 protein is CASSILQGGDTEAFF. The DNA of the CDR3 is TGTGCCAGTAGTATTTTACAGGGAGGGGACACTGAAGCTTTCTTT.

This clone was recorded a few times. The gene calls are TRBV9 and TRBJ1-5; tentatively, D is TRBD1 (6 bases). The CDR3 length is 15 residues. V was cut by 0 bases and J by 5 bases, with 12 bases left in between. In germline, CDR1 is SGDLS, CDR2 YYNGEE. The CDR3 here is CASSVAGGAHQPQHF. CDR3 sequence (DNA): TGTGCCAGCAGCGTAGCGGGGGGGGCTCATCAGCCCCAGCATTTT. Filled out from reference TRBV9 and TRBJ1-5, the complete variable domain reads DSGVTQTPKHLITATGQRVTLRCSPRSGDLSVYWYQQSLDQGLQFLIQYYNGEERAKGNILERFSAQQFPDLHSELNLSSLELGDSALYFCASSVAGGAHQPQHFGDGTRLSIL.

The rearrangement links TRBV4-3 to TRBJ1-1; 8 bases align to TRBD1. Germline lookup yields CDR1 LGHNA and CDR2 YSLEER. There are 14 residues in the CDR3. The trim removed 3 bases at V and 4 bases at J, leaving 4 bases unmatched. CDR3 sequence reads: CASSHRQGFTEAFF. The CDR3 DNA reads as TGCGCCAGCAGCCATCGACAGGGGTTCACTGAAGCTTTCTTT.

The CDR3 is CASSFGQILYEQYF. Here the CDR3 DNA reads TGTGCCAGCAGTTTCGGACAGATCCTCTACGAGCAGTACTTC. The chain joins TRBV6-4 to TRBJ2-7; maybe TRBD1 (6 bases). This CDR3 has 14 residues. CDR1 is MRHNA, CDR2 SNTAGT, per germline. Trimming pared 5 bases from V and 3 bases from J, leaving 14 bases between.

V usage is TRBV19 and J usage is TRBJ2-1; 7 positions agree with TRBD1. The CDR3 totals 14 residues. V was pared by 3 bases and J by 7 bases, with 6 bases of the junction left unmatched. Germline V gene sequence: CDR1 LNHDA, CDR2 SQIVND (reference sequence). The CDR3 spells CASSIGTVVNEQFF. The CDR3 region has the DNA TGTGCCAGTAGTATCGGGACAGTCGTGAATGAGCAGTTCTTC.

The V call is TRBV28, the J call TRBJ1-1; TRBD1 aligns across 7 bases. Germline assignment: CDR1 MDHEN and CDR2 SYDVKM. V trimming: 5 bases; J trimming: 11 bases; junction bases outside the gene matches: 14. The CDR3 contains 14 residues. CDR3 loop: CASSPRDSPHHAFF. The CDR3 region has the DNA TGTGCCAGCAGTCCCCGGGACAGCCCCCACCACGCTTTCTTT.

This chain connects TRBV4-1 to TRBJ2-3; 8 bases agree with TRBD1. The CDR3 is 17 amino acids. V lost 0 bases to trimming and J lost 4 bases; unmatched junction nucleotides: 9. Germline V gene data show CDR1 as MGHRA and CDR2 as YSYEKL. The CDR3 coding sequence is TGCGCCAGCAGCCAAGAAGGGTTCAGGGGGCGTGCAGATACGCAGTATTTT. It codes for CASSQEGFRGRADTQYF.

The chain recombines TRBV6-1 with TRBJ2-3, with a tentative D call TRBD2 (6 bases). This CDR3 has 13 amino acids. The V and J ends lost 4 bases and 6 bases respectively, with 11 bases between them. Germline CDR1 and CDR2: MNHNS and SASEGT. The CDR3 reads CASSGGAGDTQYF. Written as DNA, the CDR3 is TGTGCCAGCAGTGGCGGGGCGGGGGATACGCAGTATTTT.

The chain is built from TRBV5-1 and TRBJ1-2; the D is unclear. V was pared by 0 bases and J by 5 bases, with 11 bases between. This CDR3 is 14 amino acids long. Looked up from germline, CDR1 is SGHRS and CDR2 is YFSETQ. The CDR3 is CASSLEINAYGYTF. The CDR3 nucleotides read TGCGCCAGCAGCTTGGAGATAAACGCGTATGGCTACACCTTC.

The chain is built from TRBV5-1 and TRBJ2-7, with a possible D match to TRBD2 (5 bases). V lost 5 bases and J 2 bases, leaving 8 bases between the germline ends. Looked up from germline, CDR1 is SGHRS and CDR2 is YFSETQ. There are 12 residues in the CDR3. CDR3 in amino acids: CASSSGAYEQYF. The CDR3 region has the DNA TGCGCCAGCAGTTCCGGGGCCTACGAGCAGTACTTC.

The V and J genes are TRBV6-1 and TRBJ1-1, with D perhaps matching TRBD1 (6 bases). V was shortened by 5 bases and J by 6 bases, with 16 bases between the two germline ends. The CDR3 is 14 residues long. CDR1 is MNHNS and CDR2 is SASEGT in the germline V gene. The DNA for the CDR3 is TGTGCCAGCAGTCCAACGACAGGTTCCCCTGAAGCTTTCTTT. This gives the protein CASSPTTGSPEAFF.

This clone is a singleton in its sample. The CDR3 spells CASDRRGGGRIQPQHF. The CDR3 DNA follows: TGTGCCAGTGACCGGCGGGGAGGGGGGAGGATTCAGCCCCAGCATTTT. This chain connects TRBV19 to TRBJ1-5, with a weak D call TRBD1 (6 bases). Trimming took 8 bases from V and 6 from J, leaving 23 bases between them. The germline CDR1 and CDR2 sequences are LNHDA and SQIVND (reference sequence). This CDR3 is 16 amino acids long.

Here the CDR3 DNA reads TGTGCCAGTAGTATGGGGGCGGAAAACATTCAGTACTTC. It is translated as CASSMGAENIQYF. The rearrangement joins TRBV19 to TRBJ2-4; D might be TRBD1 (6 bases). This CDR3 contains 13 residues. Germline values: CDR1 LNHDA, CDR2 SQIVND (reference sequence). Trimming left V 3 bases short and J 5 bases short, with 8 bases between.

This rearrangement joins TRBV29-1 to TRBJ1-2; 10 bases are shared with TRBD1. The J segment lost 4 bases and the V segment lost 7 bases, leaving 9 bases of the junction unmatched. CDR1 is SQVTM and CDR2 is ANQGSEA in the germline V gene. The CDR3 is 14 residues long. The CDR3: CSAKTGGDGYGYTF. The CDR3 DNA follows: TGCAGCGCAAAGACAGGGGGCGATGGCTATGGCTACACCTTC.

The chain carries TRBV5-1 and TRBJ2-1, with 14 bases fitting TRBD2. The germline V gene has CDR1 SGHRS and CDR2 YFSETQ. J was trimmed by 8 bases and V by 4 bases; bases with no gene match: 5. CDR3 length: 15 amino acids. The CDR3 reads CASSTTSGGVDEQFF. CDR3 coding DNA: TGCGCCAGCAGCACGACTAGCGGGGGGGTGGATGAGCAGTTCTTC.

V and J are TRBV5-1 and TRBJ2-7, with TRBD1 matching over 9 bases. This CDR3 has 13 amino acids. Trimming took 4 bases from V and 4 from J; bases not matched to a gene: 3. Germline CDR1 and CDR2: SGHRS and YFSETQ. The CDR3 region is CASSGGTGYEQYF. The DNA of the CDR3 is TGCGCCAGCAGCGGGGGGACAGGGTACGAGCAGTACTTC.

The rearrangement links TRBV5-1 to TRBJ1-1; the D gene is possibly TRBD1 (5 bases). The V end was cut by 3 bases, the J end by 1 base, with 19 bases between. CDR3 length: 17 residues. CDR1 and CDR2 from the germline V gene are SGHRS and YFSETQ. The CDR3 protein is CASSWNQGVSANTEAFF. CDR3 in DNA: TGCGCCAGCAGCTGGAACCAAGGGGTGTCAGCGAACACTGAAGCTTTCTTT.

This clone was seen a single time. The CDR3 nucleotides read TGCGCCAGCAGCTTGGACAGCTCTATCGGCTACACCTTC. Its translation: CASSLDSSIGYTF. The gene calls are TRBV5-1 and TRBJ1-2; D unclear. The germline gives CDR1 SGHRS, CDR2 YFSETQ. V was pared by 0 bases and J by 8 bases, with 11 bases between. CDR3 length equals 13 residues.

This clone has just one count. V gene TRBV7-9 combines with J gene TRBJ1-6; tentative D call: TRBD1 (6 bases). CDR3 length: 12 residues. CDR1 and CDR2 from the germline V gene are SEHNR and FQNEAQ (reference sequence). V shed 4 bases and J shed 9 bases, with 7 bases lying between them. CDR3 nucleotides: TGTGCCAGCAGCTCGACAGGTTCACCCCTCCACTTT. Amino acids: CASSSTGSPLHF. Filled out from reference TRBV7-9 and TRBJ1-6, the complete variable domain reads DTGVSQNPRHKITKRGQNVTFRCDPISEHNRLYWYRQTLGQGPEFLTYFQNEAQLEKSRLLSDRFSAERPKGSFSTLEIQRTEQGDSAMYLCASSSTGSPLHFGNGTRLTVT.

V and J are TRBV6-1 and TRBJ2-1, with a weak D call TRBD2 (5 bases). V was cut by 2 bases and J by 0 bases, with 8 bases left in between. CDR3 size: 15 residues. Germline CDR1 and CDR2: MNHNS and SASEGT. CDR3 sequence (DNA): TGTGCCAGCAGTGAAATAGGGAGCTCCTACAATGAGCAGTTCTTC. Translation: CASSEIGSSYNEQFF.

Concerning this clone: Mismatch with germline at one junction end may stem from a read error. This chain joins TRBV18 and TRBJ2-1; a weak D match, TRBD2 (6 bases). Per germline, CDR1 KGHSH and CDR2 LQKENI. The CDR3 covers 13 residues. CDR3 bases: TGTGCCAGCTCGCGGGACTGGAACAATGGGCAGTTCTTC. Protein product: CASSRDWNNGQFF.

Comments on this clone: Mismatch with germline at one junction end may stem from a read error. This sequence joins TRBV6-5 and TRBJ2-7, with TRBD1 identical over 8 bases. The CDR3 extends over 13 amino acids. The germline V gene has CDR1 MNHEY and CDR2 SVGAGI. The CDR3 DNA sequence: TGTGCCAGCAATTACAGGGGGTCCTACGAGCAGTACTTC. Amino acid sequence: CASNYRGSYEQYF.

In regard to this clone: This CDR3 is also generated by other DNA sequences in the sample. This rearrangement joins TRBV5-1 to TRBJ2-7, with D possibly TRBD1 on 5 matching bases. Trimming stripped 2 bases from V and 2 bases from J, with 8 bases between. Germline CDR1 is SGHRS and CDR2 is YFSETQ. The CDR3 length is 13 residues. Here the CDR3 reads CASSFQGTYEQYF. The CDR3 DNA follows: TGCGCCAGCAGCTTCCAGGGCACCTACGAGCAGTACTTC.

The chain couples TRBV13 to TRBJ2-7; tentative D call: TRBD1 (6 bases). The germline V gene encodes CDR1 PRHDT and CDR2 FYEKMQ (reference sequence). The V and J ends lost 2 bases and 6 bases respectively, with 11 bases between them. The CDR3 is made up of 13 amino acids. As DNA, the CDR3 is TGTGCCAGCAGCTTACACAGGGTAAGCGAGCAGTACGTC. It specifies CASSLHRVSEQYV.

The V gene is TRBV5-4, the J gene TRBJ2-1, with TRBD1 matching over 10 bases. The length of the CDR3 is 18 residues. The germline CDR1 and CDR2 sequences are SGHNT and YYREEE (reference sequence). Trimming at V came to 4 bases and at J to 6 bases, leaving 16 bases not matched to a gene. This CDR3 reads CASSPRPSGTGDGNEQFF. DNA for the CDR3: TGTGCCAGCAGCCCCAGACCGTCGGGGACAGGGGATGGCAATGAGCAGTTCTTC.

On this clone itself: Distinct nucleotide sequences in the sample also encode this CDR3. The chain couples TRBV4-1 to TRBJ1-2; TRBD1 matches 7 bases. V trimming: 3 bases; J trimming: 0 bases; junction bases outside the gene matches: 7. This CDR3 region has 16 residues. Germline V gene data show CDR1 as MGHRA and CDR2 as YSYEKL. Written as DNA, the CDR3 is TGCGCCAGCAGCCAGACTCGACAGGGAGCTAACTATGGCTACACCTTC. Its protein product is CASSQTRQGANYGYTF.